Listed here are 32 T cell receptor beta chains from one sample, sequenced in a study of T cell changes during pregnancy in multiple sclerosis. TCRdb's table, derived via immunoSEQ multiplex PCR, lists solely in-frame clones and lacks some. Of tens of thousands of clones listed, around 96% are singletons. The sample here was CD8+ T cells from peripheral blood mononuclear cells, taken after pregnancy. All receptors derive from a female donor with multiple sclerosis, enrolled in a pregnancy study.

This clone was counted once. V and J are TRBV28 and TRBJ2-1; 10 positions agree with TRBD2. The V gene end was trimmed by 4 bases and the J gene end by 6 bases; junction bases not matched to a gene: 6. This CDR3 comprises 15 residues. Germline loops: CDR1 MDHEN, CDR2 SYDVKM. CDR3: CASSSLAGVFNEQFF. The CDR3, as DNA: TGTGCCAGCAGTTCCCTAGCGGGAGTCTTCAATGAGCAGTTCTTC.

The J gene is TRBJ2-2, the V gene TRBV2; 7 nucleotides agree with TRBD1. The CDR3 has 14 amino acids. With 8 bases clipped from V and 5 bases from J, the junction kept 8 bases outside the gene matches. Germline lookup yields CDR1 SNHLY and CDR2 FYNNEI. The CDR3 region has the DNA TGTGCCAGCCAGTTAGACAGGGCGACCGGGGAGCTGTTTTTT. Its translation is CASQLDRATGELFF.

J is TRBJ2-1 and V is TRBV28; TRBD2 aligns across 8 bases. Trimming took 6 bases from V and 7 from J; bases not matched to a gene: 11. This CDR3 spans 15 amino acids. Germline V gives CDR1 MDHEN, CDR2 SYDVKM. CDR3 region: CASSSPGSGRNEQFF. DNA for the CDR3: TGTGCCAGCAGCTCCCCTGGGAGCGGGAGAAATGAGCAGTTCTTC.

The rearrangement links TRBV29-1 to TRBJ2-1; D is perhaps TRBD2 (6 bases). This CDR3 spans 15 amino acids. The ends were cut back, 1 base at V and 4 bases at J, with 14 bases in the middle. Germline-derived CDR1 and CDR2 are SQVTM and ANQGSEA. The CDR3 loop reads CSVEAAGVGYNEQFF. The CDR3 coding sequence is TGCAGCGTTGAAGCAGCGGGCGTAGGGTACAATGAGCAGTTCTTC.

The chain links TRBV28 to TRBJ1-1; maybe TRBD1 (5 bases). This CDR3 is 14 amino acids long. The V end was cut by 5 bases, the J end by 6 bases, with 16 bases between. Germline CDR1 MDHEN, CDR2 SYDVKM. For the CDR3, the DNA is TGTGCCAGCAGTACCTCTCGACAGACCCCTGAAGCTTTCTTT. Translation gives CASSTSRQTPEAFF.

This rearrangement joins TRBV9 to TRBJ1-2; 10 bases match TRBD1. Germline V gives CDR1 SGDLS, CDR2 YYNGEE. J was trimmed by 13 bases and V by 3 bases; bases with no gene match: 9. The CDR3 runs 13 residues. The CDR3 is CASSATGGEYFTF. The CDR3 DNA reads TGTGCCAGCAGCGCGACAGGGGGCGAGTATTTCACCTTC.

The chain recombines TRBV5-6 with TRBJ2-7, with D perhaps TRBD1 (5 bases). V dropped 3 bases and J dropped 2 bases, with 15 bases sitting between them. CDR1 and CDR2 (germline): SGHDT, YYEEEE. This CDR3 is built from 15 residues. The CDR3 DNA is TGTGCCAGCAGCTCCCCTCTCGACAGAGCCTACGAGCAGTACTTC. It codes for CASSSPLDRAYEQYF.

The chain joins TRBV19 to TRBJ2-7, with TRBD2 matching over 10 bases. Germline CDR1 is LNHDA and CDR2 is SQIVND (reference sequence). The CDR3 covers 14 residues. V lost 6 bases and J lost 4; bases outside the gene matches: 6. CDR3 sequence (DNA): TGTGCCAGTAGCCACCTACTAGCGGGATACGAGCAGTACTTC. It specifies CASSHLLAGYEQYF.

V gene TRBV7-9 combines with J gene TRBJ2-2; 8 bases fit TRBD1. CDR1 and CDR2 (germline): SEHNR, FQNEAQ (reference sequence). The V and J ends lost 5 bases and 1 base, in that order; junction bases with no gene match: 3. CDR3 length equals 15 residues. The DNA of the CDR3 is TGTGCCAGCAGCACCGGACAGGGGAACACCGGGGAGCTGTTTTTT. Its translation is CASSTGQGNTGELFF.

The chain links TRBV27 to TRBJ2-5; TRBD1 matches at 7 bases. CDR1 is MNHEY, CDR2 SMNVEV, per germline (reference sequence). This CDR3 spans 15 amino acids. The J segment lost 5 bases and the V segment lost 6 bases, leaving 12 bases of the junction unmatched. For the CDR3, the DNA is TGTGCCAGCAGGCGAAGAGACAGGGTTGGCGAGACCCAGTACTTC. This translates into CASRRRDRVGETQYF.

CDR3 DNA: TGTGCCAGCAGTTCCATCATCTACAGGGCCGGTGGTGCAGATACGCAGTATTTT. Its protein product is CASSSIIYRAGGADTQYF. This sequence joins TRBV28 and TRBJ2-3, with D possibly being TRBD1 (6 bases). CDR1 and CDR2 (germline): MDHEN, SYDVKM. V dropped 4 bases and J dropped 4 bases, with 24 bases sitting between them. The CDR3 extends over 18 amino acids.

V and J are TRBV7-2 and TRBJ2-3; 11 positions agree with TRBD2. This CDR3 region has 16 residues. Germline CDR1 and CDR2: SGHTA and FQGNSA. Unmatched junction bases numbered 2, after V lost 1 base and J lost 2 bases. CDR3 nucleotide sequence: TGTGCCAGCAGCTTAGAACTAGCGGGAGACACAGATACGCAGTATTTT. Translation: CASSLELAGDTDTQYF. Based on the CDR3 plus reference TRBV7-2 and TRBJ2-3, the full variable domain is GAGVSQSPSNKVTEKGKDVELRCDPISGHTALYWYRQSLGQGLEFLIYFQGNSAPDKSGLPSDRFSAERTGGSVSTLTIQRTQQEDSAVYLCASSLELAGDTDTQYFGPGTRLTVL.

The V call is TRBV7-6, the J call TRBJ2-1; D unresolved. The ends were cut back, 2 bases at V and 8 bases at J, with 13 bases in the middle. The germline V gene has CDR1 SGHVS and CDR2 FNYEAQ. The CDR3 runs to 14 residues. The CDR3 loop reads CASSLIQVVDEQFF. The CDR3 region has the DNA TGTGCCAGCAGCTTAATCCAGGTTGTGGATGAGCAGTTCTTC. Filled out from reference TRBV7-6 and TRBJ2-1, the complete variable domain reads GAGVSQSPRYKVTKRGQDVALRCDPISGHVSLYWYRQALGQGPEFLTYFNYEAQQDKSGLPNDRFSAERPEGSISTLTIQRTEQRDSAMYRCASSLIQVVDEQFFGPGTRLTVL.

This CDR3 is CASSFGGAPGGYTF. CDR3 DNA: TGTGCCAGCAGTTTTGGGGGGGCACCCGGAGGCTACACCTTC. V gene TRBV27 combines with J gene TRBJ1-2; perhaps TRBD1 as D (6 bases). The CDR3 covers 14 residues. The V end was cut by 3 bases, the J end by 8 bases, with 16 bases between. Germline V gene lookup returns CDR1 MNHEY and CDR2 SMNVEV (reference sequence).

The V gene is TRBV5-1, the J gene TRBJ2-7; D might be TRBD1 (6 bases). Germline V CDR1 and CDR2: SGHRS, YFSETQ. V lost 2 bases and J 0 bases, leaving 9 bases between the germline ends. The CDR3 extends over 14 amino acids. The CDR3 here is CASSFEDSSYEQYF. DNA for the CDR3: TGCGCCAGCAGCTTCGAGGACAGCTCCTACGAGCAGTACTTC.

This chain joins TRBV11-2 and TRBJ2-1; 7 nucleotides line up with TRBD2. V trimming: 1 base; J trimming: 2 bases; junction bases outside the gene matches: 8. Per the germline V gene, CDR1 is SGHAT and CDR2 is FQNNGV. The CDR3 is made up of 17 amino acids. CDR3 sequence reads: CASSLGYSGPPYNEQFF. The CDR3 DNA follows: TGTGCCAGCAGCTTAGGGTATAGCGGGCCCCCCTACAATGAGCAGTTCTTC.

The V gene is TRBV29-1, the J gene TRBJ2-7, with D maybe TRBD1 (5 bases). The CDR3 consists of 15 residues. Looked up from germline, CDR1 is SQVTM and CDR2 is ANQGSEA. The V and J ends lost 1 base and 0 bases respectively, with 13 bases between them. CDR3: CSVEVLDSLSYEQYF. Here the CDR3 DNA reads TGCAGCGTTGAAGTTCTAGACAGCCTCTCCTACGAGCAGTACTTC.

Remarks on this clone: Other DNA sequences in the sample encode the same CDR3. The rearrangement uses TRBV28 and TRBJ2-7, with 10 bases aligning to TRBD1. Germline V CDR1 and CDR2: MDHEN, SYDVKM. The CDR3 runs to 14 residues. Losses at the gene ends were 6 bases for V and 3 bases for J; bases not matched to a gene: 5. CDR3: CASRPGQGGYEQYF. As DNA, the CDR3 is TGTGCCAGCAGGCCCGGACAGGGGGGCTACGAGCAGTACTTC.

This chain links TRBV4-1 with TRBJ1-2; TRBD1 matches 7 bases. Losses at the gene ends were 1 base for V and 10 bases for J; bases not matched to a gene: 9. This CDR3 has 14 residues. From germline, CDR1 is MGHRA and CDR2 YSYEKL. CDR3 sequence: CASSQATRTGDYTF. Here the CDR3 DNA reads TGCGCCAGCAGCCAAGCCACACGAACAGGGGACTACACCTTC.

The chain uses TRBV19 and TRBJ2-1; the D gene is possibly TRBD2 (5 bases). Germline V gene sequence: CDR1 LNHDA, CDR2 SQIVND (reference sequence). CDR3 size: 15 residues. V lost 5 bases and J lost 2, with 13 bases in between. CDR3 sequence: CASSPAGVPYNEQFF. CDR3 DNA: TGTGCCAGTAGTCCAGCCGGGGTCCCCTACAATGAGCAGTTCTTC.

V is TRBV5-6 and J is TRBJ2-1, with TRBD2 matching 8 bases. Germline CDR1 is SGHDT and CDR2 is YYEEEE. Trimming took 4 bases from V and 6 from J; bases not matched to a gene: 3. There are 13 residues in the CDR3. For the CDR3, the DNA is TGTGCCAGCAGCCCGGGGGGGGGCAATGAGCAGTTCTTC. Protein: CASSPGGGNEQFF.

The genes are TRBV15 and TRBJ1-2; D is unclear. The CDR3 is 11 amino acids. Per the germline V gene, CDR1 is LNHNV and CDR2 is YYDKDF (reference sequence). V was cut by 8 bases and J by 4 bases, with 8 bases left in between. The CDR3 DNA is TGTGCCACCTTCTCCGTCTATGGCTACACCTTC. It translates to CATFSVYGYTF.

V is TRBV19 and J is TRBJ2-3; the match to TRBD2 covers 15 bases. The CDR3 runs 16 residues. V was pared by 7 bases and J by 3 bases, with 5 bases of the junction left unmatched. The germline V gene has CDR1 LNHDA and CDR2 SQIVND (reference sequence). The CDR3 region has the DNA TGTGCCAGTAACGCGGGACTAGCGGGAGGTACAGATACGCAGTATTTT. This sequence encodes CASNAGLAGGTDTQYF.

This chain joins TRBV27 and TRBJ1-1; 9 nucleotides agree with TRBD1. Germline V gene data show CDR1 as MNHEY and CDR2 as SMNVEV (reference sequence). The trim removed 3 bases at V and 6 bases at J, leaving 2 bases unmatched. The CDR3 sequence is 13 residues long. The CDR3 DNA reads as TGTGCCAGCAGTTTCGGACAGGGGCCTGAAGCTTTCTTT. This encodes CASSFGQGPEAFF.

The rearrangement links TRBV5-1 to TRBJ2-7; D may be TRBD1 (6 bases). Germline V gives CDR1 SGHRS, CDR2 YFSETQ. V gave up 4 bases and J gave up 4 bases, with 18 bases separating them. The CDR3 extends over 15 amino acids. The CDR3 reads CASSQEPGHPYEQYF. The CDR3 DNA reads TGCGCCAGCAGCCAAGAACCGGGACACCCTTACGAGCAGTACTTC.

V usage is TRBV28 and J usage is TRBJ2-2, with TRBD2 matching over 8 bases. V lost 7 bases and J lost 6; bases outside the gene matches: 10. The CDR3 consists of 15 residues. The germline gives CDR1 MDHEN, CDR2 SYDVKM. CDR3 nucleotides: TGTGCCAGCATACCATCCAGCGGGAGCGCCGGGGAGCTGTTTTTT. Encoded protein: CASIPSSGSAGELFF.

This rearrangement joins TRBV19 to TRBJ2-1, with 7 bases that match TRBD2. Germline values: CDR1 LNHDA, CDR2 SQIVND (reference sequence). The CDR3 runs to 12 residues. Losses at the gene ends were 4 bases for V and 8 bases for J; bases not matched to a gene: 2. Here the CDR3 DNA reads TGTGCCAGTAGTAGCGGGAGTTATGAGCAGTTCTTC. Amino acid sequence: CASSSGSYEQFF.

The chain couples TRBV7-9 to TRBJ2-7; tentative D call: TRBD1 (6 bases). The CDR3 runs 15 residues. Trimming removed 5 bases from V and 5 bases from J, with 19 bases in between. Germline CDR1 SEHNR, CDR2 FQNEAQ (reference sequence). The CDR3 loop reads CASSHLTGQSHEQYF. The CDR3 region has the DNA TGTGCCAGCAGCCACCTCACCGGACAGTCGCACGAGCAGTACTTC. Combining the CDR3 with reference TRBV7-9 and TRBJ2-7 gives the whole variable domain DTGVSQNPRHKITKRGQNVTFRCDPISEHNRLYWYRQTLGQGPEFLTYFQNEAQLEKSRLLSDRFSAERPKGSFSTLEIQRTEQGDSAMYLCASSHLTGQSHEQYFGPGTRLTVT.

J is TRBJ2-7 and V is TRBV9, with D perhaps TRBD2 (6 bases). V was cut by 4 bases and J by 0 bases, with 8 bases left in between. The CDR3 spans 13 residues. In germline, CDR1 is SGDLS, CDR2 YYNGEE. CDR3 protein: CASSTGGSYEQYF. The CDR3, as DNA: TGTGCCAGCAGCACCGGGGGCTCCTACGAGCAGTACTTC.

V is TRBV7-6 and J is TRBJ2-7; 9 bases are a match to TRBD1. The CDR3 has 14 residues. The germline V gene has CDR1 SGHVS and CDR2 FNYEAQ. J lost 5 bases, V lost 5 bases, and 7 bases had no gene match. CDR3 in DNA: TGTGCCAGCAGCGTAGGGACAGGGATTAACGAGCAGTACTTC. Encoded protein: CASSVGTGINEQYF.

The CDR3 DNA follows: TGTGCCAGCAGCCAAGAGTCCGGGGATCATGGTTCACCCCTCCACTTT. Translated, it gives CASSQESGDHGSPLHF. The rearrangement links TRBV4-2 to TRBJ1-6; D unclear. The length of the CDR3 is 16 residues. Per the germline V gene, CDR1 is LGHNA and CDR2 is YNFKEQ. V dropped 0 bases and J dropped 9 bases, with 15 bases sitting between them.

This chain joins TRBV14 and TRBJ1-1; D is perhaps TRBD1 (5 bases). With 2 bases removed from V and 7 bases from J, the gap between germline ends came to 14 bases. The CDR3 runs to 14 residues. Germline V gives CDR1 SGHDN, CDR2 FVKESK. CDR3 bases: TGTGCCAGCAGCCAATGGGGGGGTGGGCGTGAAGCTTTCTTT. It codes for CASSQWGGGREAFF.